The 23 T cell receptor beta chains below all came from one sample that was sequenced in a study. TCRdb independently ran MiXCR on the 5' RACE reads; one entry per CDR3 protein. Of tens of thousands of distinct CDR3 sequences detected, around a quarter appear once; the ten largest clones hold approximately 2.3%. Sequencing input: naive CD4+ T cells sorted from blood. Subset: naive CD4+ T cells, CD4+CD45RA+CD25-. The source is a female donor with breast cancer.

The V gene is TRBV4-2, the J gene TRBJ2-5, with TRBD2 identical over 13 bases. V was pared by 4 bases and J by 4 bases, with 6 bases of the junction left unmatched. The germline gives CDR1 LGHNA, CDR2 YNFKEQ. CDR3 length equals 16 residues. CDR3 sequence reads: CASSRGLAGAGETQYF. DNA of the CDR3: TGTGCCAGCAGCCGAGGACTAGCGGGGGCGGGAGAGACCCAGTACTTC.

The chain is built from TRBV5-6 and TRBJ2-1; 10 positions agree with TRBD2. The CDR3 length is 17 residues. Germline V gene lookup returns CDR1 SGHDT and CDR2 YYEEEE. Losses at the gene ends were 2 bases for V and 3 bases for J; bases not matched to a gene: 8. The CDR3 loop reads CASSLQPRTSGYNEQFF. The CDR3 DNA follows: TGTGCCAGCAGCTTACAGCCGAGGACTAGCGGCTACAATGAGCAGTTCTTC.

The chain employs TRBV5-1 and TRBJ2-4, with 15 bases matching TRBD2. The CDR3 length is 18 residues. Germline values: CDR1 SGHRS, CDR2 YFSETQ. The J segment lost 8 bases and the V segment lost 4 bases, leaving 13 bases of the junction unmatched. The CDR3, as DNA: TGCGCCAGCAGCCGGGAACCTTGGACTAGCGGGAGGGCCGACATTCAGTACTTC. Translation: CASSREPWTSGRADIQYF. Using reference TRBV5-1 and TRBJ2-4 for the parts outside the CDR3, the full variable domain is KAGVTQTPRYLIKTRGQQVTLSCSPISGHRSVSWYQQTPGQGLQFLFEYFSETQRNKGNFPGRFSGRQFSNSRSEMNVSTLELGDSALYLCASSREPWTSGRADIQYFGAGTRLSVL.

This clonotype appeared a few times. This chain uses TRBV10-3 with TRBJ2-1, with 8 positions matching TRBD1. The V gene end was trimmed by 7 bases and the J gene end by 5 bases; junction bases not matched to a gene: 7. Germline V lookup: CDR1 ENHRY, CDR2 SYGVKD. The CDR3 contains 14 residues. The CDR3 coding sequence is TGTGCCATCAAAGTGACAGGGGTGCACAATGAGCAGTTCTTC. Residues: CAIKVTGVHNEQFF.

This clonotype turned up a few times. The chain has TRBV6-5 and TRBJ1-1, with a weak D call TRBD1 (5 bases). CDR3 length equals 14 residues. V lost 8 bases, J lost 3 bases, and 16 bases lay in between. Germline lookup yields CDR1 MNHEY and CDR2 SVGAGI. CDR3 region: CASVRDPGYTEAFF. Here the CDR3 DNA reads TGTGCCAGCGTCAGGGACCCGGGGTACACTGAAGCTTTCTTT.

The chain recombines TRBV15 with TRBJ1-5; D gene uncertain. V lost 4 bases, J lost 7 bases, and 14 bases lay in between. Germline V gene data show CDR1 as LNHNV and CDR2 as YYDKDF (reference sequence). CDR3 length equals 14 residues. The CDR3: CATSMDGRWQPQHF. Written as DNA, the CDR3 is TGTGCCACCAGCATGGACGGGAGATGGCAGCCCCAGCATTTT.

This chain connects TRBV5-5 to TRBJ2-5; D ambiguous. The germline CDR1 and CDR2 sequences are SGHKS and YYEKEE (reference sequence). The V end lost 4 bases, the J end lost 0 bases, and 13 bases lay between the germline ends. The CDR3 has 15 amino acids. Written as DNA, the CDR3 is TGTGCCAGCAGCCTAAAGGGCCAGTACCAAGAGACCCAGTACTTC. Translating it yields CASSLKGQYQETQYF.

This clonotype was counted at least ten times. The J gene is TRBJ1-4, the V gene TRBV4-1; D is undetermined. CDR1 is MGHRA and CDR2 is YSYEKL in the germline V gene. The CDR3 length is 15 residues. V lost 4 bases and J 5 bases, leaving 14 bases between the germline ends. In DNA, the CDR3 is TGCGCCAGCAGCCGATCAGGTGATAGGAATGAAAAACTGTTTTTT. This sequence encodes CASSRSGDRNEKLFF.

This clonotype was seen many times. CDR3 sequence reads: CASSLGRGRTSTDTQYF. The CDR3 DNA follows: TGTGCCAGCAGCTTAGGGCGGGGCAGAACAAGCACAGATACGCAGTATTTT. This chain connects TRBV7-2 to TRBJ2-3, with D tentatively TRBD2 (6 bases). Germline V CDR1 and CDR2: SGHTA, FQGNSA. Deletions cut 1 base from V and 0 bases from J, with 14 bases between. The CDR3 has 17 residues.

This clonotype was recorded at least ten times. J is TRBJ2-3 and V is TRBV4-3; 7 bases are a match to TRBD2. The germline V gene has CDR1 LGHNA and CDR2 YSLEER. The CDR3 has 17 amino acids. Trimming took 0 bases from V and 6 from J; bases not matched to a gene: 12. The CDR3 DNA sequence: TGCGCCAGCAGCCAAGATCTTCGGGAGGTCCGGGGGGATACGCAGTATTTT. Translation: CASSQDLREVRGDTQYF.

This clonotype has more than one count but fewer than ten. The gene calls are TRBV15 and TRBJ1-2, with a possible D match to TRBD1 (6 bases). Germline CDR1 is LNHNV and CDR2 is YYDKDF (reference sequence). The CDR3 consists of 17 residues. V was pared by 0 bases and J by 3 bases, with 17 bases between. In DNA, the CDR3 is TGTGCCACCAGCAGAGATATCGGGCAGGGGATAGACTATGGCTACACCTTC. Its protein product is CATSRDIGQGIDYGYTF.

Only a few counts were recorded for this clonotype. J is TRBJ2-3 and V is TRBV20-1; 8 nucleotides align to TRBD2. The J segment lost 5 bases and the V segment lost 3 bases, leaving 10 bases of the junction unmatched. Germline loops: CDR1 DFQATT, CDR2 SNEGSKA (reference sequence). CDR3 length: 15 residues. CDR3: CSASLGGGDLDTQYF. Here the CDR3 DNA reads TGCAGTGCTAGTCTCGGGGGGGGCGACCTAGATACGCAGTATTTT.

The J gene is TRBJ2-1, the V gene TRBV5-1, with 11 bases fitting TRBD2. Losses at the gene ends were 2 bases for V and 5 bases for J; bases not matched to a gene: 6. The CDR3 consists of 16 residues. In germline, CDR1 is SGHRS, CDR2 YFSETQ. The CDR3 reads CASSFTPGLADNEQFF. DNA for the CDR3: TGCGCCAGCAGCTTTACGCCGGGACTAGCGGACAATGAGCAGTTCTTC.

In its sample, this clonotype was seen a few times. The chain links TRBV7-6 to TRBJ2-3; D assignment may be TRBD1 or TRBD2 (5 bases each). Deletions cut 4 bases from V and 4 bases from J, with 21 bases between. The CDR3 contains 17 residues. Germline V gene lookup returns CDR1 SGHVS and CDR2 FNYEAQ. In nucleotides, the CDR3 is TGTGCCAGCAGCTCCAGTCGTCGACGAGAGGGGTCAGATACGCAGTATTTT. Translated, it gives CASSSSRRREGSDTQYF.

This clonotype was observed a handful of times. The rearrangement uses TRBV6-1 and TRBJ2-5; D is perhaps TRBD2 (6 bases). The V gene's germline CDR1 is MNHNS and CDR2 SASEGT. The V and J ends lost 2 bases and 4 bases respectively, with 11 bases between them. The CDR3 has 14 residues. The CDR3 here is CASSEWGVGETQYF. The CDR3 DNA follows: TGTGCCAGCAGTGAATGGGGGGTTGGAGAGACCCAGTACTTC.

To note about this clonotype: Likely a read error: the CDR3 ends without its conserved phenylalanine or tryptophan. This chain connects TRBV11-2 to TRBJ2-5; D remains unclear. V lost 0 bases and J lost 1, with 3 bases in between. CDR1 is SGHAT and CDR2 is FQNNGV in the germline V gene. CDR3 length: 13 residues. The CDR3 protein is CASSLEAQETQYS. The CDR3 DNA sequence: TGTGCCAGCAGCTTAGAGGCCCAAGAGACCCAGTACTCC.

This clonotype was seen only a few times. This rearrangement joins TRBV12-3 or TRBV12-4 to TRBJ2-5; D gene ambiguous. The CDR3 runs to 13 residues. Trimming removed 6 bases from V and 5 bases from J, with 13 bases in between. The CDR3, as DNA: TGTGCCAGCAGAATTGTGGGTTCGGAGACCCAGTACTTC. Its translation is CASRIVGSETQYF.

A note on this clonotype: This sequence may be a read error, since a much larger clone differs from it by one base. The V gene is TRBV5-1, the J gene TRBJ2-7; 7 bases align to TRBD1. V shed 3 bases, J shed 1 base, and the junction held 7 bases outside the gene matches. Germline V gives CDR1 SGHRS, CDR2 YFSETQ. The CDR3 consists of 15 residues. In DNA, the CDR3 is TGCGCCAGCAGCTCGACAGGGTTGAAGTCCTACGAGCAGTACTTC. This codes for CASSSTGLKSYEQYF. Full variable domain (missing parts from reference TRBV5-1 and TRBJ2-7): KAGVTQTPRYLIKTRGQQVTLSCSPISGHRSVSWYQQTPGQGLQFLFEYFSETQRNKGNFPGRFSGRQFSNSRSEMNVSTLELGDSALYLCASSSTGLKSYEQYFGPGTRLTVT.

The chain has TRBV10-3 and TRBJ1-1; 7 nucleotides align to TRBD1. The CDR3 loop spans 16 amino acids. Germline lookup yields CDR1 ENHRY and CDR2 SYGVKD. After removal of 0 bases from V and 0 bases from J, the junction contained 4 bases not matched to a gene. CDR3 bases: TGTGCCATCAGTGAGTCTGGACAGGTCATGAACACTGAAGCTTTCTTT. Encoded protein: CAISESGQVMNTEAFF.

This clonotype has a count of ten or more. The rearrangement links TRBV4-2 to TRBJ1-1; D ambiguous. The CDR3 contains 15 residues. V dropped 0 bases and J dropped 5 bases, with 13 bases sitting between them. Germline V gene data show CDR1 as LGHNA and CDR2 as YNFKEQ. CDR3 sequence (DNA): TGTGCCAGCAGCCAAGACTTGGCGAGAACAACTGAAGCTTTCTTT. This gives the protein CASSQDLARTTEAFF.

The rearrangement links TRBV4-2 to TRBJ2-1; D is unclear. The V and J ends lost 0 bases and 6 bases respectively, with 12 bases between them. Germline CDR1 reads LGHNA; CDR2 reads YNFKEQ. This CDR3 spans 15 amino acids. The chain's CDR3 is CASSQDRAGPNEQFF. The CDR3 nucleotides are TGTGCCAGCAGCCAAGATAGAGCAGGACCCAATGAGCAGTTCTTC.

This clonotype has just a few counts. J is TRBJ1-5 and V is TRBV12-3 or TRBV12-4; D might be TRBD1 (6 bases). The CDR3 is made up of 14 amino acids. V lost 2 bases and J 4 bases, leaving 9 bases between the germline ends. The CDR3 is CASSLLTGNQPQHF. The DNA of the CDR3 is TGTGCCAGCAGTTTACTCACAGGGAATCAGCCCCAGCATTTT.

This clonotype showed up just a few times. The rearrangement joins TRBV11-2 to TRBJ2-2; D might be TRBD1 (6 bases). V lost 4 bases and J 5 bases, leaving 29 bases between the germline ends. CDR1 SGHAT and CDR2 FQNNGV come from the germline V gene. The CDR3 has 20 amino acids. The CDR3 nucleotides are TGTGCCAGCAGCTCGTCATCCTCACTCGACAGGAAGAGTCGGACCGGGGAGCTGTTTTTT. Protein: CASSSSSSLDRKSRTGELFF.